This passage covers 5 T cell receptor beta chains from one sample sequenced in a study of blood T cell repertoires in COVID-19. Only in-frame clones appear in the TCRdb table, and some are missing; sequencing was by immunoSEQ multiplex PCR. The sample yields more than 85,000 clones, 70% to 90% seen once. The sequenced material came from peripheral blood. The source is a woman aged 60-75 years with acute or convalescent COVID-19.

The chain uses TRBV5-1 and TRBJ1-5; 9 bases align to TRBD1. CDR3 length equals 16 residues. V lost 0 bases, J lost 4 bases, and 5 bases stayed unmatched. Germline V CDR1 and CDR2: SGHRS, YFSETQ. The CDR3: CASSLGTGEGNQPQHF. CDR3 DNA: TGCGCCAGCAGCTTGGGGACAGGGGAAGGAAATCAGCCCCAGCATTTT.

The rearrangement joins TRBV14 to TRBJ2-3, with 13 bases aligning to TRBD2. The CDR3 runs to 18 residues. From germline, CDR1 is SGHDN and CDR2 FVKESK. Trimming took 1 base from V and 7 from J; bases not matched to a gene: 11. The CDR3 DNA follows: TGTGCCAGCAGCCAAGCTGGGGGACTAGCGGGGTCACCCCATACGCAGTATTTT. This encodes CASSQAGGLAGSPHTQYF. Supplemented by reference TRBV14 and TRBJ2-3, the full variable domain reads EAGVTQFPSHSVIEKGQTVTLRCDPISGHDNLYWYRRVMGKEIKFLLHFVKESKQDESGMPNNRFLAERTGGTYSTLKVQPAELEDSGVYFCASSQAGGLAGSPHTQYFGPGTRLTVL.

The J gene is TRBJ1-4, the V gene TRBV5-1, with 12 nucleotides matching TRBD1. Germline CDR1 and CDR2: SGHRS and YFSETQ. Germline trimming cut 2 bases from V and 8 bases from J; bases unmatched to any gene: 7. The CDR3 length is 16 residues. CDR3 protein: CASSLRGTGGDEKLFF. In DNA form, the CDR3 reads TGCGCCAGCAGCTTAAGGGGGACAGGGGGCGACGAAAAACTGTTTTTT.

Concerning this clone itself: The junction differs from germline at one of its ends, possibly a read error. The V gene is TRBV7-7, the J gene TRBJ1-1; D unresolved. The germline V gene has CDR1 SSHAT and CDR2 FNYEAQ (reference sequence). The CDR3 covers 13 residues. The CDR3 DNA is TGTGCTAGCAGCCTAGACCGGGACACTGAAGCTTTCTTT. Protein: CASSLDRDTEAFF.

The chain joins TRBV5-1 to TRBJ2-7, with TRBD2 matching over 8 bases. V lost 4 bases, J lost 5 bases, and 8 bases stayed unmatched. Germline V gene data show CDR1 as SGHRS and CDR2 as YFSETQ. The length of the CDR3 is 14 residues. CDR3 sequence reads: CASSPVAGRDEQYF. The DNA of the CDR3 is TGCGCCAGCAGCCCGGTAGCGGGGAGAGACGAGCAGTACTTC.